This TCR beta chain was identified during a study of T-cell memory formation after mild COVID-19. Regarding the study as a whole: Certain responding clones were present in pre-infection memory, suggesting participation of cross-reactive memory.

This clonotype showed up just a few times. Antigen unknown. Via MiXCR, TCRdb re-called the 5' RACE reads, giving one row per CDR3 protein. This table has about 340,000 distinct CDR3 sequences, around a sixth appearing once. The CDR3 consists of 14 residues. Trimming at V came to 6 bases and at J to 5 bases, leaving 9 bases not matched to a gene. The germline V gene has CDR1 WSHSY and CDR2 SAAADI. The chain couples TRBV10-2 to TRBJ2-7, with TRBD1 matching over 8 bases. The sequencing sample was made of PBMCs or a T cell subset sorted from them (not recorded which). The receptor's source is a man aged 18-30 years who had mild COVID-19 (a few samples of this study predate the infection). Cell type and time point are not known. The CDR3 sequence: CASRRQGKRDEQYF. The CDR3 coding sequence is TGCGCCAGCAGGCGACAGGGGAAACGGGACGAGCAGTACTTC.